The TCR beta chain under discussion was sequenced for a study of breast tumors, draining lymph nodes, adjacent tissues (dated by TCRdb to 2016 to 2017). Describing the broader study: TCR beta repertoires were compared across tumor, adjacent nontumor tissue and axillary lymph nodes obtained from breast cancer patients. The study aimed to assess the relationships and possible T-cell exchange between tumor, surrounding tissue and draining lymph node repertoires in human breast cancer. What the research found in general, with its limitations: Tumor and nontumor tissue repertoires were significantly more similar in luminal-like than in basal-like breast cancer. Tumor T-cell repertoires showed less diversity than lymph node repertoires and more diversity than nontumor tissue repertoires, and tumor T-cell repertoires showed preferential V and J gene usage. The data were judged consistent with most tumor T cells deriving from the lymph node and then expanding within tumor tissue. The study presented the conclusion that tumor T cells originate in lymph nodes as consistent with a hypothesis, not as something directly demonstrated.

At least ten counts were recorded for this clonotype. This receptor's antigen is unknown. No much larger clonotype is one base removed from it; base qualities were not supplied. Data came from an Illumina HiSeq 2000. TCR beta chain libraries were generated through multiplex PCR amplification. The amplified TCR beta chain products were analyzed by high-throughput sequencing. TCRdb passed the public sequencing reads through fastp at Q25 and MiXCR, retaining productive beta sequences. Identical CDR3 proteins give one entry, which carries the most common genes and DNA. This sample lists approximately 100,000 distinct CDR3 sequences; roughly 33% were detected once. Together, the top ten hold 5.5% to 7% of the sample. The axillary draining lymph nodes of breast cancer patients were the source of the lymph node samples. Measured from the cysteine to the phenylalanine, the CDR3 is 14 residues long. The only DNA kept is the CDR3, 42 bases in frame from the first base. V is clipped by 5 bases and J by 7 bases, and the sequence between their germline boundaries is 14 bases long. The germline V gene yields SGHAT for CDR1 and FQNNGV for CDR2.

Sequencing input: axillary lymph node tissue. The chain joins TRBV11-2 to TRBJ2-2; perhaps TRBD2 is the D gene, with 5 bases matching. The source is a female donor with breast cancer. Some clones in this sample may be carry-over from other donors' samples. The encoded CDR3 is CASSHEGGFGELFF. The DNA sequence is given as TGTGCCAGCAGCCACGAGGGCGGTTTCGGGGAGCTGTTTTTT. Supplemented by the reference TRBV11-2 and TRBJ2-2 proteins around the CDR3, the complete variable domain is EAGVAQSPRYKIIEKRQSVAFWCNPISGHATLYWYQQILGQGPKLLIQFQNNGVVDDSQLPKDRFSAERLKGVDSTLKIQPAKLEDSAVYLCASSHEGGFGELFFGEGSRLTVL.